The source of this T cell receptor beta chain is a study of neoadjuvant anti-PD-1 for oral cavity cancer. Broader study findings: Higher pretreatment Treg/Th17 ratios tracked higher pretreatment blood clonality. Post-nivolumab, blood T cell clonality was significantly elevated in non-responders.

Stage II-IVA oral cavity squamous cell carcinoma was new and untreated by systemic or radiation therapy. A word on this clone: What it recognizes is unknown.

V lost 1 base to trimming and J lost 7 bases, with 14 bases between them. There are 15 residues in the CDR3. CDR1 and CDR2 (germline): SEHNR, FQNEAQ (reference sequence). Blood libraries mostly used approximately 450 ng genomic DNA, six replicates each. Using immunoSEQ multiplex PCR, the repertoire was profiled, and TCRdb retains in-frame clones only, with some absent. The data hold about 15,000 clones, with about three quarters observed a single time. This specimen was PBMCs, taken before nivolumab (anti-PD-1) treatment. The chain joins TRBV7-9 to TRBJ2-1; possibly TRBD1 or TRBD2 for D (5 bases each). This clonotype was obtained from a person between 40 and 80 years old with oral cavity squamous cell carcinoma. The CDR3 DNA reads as TGTGCCAGCAGCTTAGTATTGGGGGAGTGGAATGAGCAGTTCTTC. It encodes CASSLVLGEWNEQFF.